Below, 18 T cell receptor beta chains from the same sample are listed, as sequenced in a study of tumor-infiltrating lymphocytes in primary liver carcinoma. Making TCR beta cDNA involved approximately 510 ng total RNA and a constant-region primer. Three-round nested multiplex PCR performed with slightly modified ARM-PCR produced the TCR beta libraries. Amplification in the first two PCR rounds was performed using TRBV1-TRBV30 forward primers and a C-beta reverse primer for about 10 cycles each. MiXCR, applied by TCRdb to the multiplex PCR reads, yields one record per CDR3 protein. In the table there are 100,000 or so distinct CDR3 sequences, about four fifths of which are singletons. The roughly 19-32 mg bulk tissue piece was not sorted before simultaneous RNA and DNA extraction. Sequencing input: liver tumor tissue from sampling region 3. Described subset: tumor region T3, left-lateral pole. The receptors shown here come from a man between 35 and 55 years old with primary liver carcinoma and hepatitis B virus infection.

Concerning this clonotype: A much larger clone lies a single base off, so this may be a read error. In nucleotides, the CDR3 is TGTGCCAGCAGTCTCCCGTCCGGGGCGGTCTCCTACGAGCAGTACTTC. Its protein product is CASSLPSGAVSYEQYF. This sequence joins TRBV2 and TRBJ2-7; the D gene could be TRBD1 or TRBD2 (5 bases each). Germline CDR1 reads SNHLY; CDR2 reads FYNNEI. This CDR3 has 16 residues. V was trimmed by 5 bases and J by 0 bases, leaving 17 bases between them. Drawing the rest from reference TRBV2 and TRBJ2-7, the complete variable domain is EPEVTQTPSHQVTQMGQEVILRCVPISNHLYFYWYRQILGQKVEFLVSFYNNEISEKSEIFDDQFSVERPDGSNFTLKIRSTKLEDSAMYFCASSLPSGAVSYEQYFGPGTRLTVT.

This clonotype was detected once. At one end the junction does not follow the germline gene, possibly because of a read error. The chain recombines TRBV12-3 or TRBV12-4 with TRBJ2-5; a weak D match, TRBD1 (5 bases). The CDR3 totals 13 residues. In DNA form, the CDR3 reads TGTGTCAGCAGTCTGGTCCAGGGAGAGACCCAGTACTTC. Translated, it gives CVSSLVQGETQYF.

This clonotype showed up just a few times. Germline is not matched at one junction end, which may reflect a read error. This chain connects TRBV29-1 to TRBJ2-5; 8 bases are a match to TRBD1. Per germline, CDR1 SQVTM and CDR2 ANQGSEA. The CDR3 is made up of 13 amino acids. CDR3 sequence reads: CSAPGGQGETLYF. The CDR3 DNA sequence: TGCAGCGCCCCAGGAGGACAGGGAGAGACCCTGTACTTC. The full variable domain, its missing parts supplied by reference TRBV29-1 and TRBJ2-5, is SAVISQKPSRDICQRGTSLTIQCQVDSQVTMMFWYRQQPGQSLTLIATANQGSEATYESGFVIDKFPISRPNLTFSTLTVSNMSPEDSSIYLCSAPGGQGETLYFGPGTRLLVL.

This clonotype has just one count. Being one base from a much bigger clone, this may be a read error. V gene TRBV18 combines with J gene TRBJ2-5, with D perhaps TRBD1 or TRBD2 (5 bases each). Trimming removed 3 bases at V and 2 bases at J, with 13 bases between. CDR3 length equals 15 residues. The germline gives CDR1 KGHSH, CDR2 LQKENI. The CDR3 is CASSPRDVLQETQYF. The CDR3 DNA follows: TGTGCCAGCTCACCTAGGGACGTTTTACAAGAGACCCAGTACTTC.

This clonotype has only a few counts. Possible read error: a much larger clone is one base away. The CDR3 region has the DNA TGTGTCAGCAGTTTAGGGGGGGCAACAGATACGCAGTATTTT. Encoded protein: CVSSLGGATDTQYF. This sequence joins TRBV28 and TRBJ2-3, with a weak D call TRBD2 (7 bases). From germline, CDR1 is MDHEN and CDR2 SYDVKM. The CDR3 loop spans 14 amino acids.

Details on this clonotype: A junction boundary mismatches the germline segment, possibly from a read error. This chain uses TRBV12-3 or TRBV12-4 with TRBJ1-1; no reliable D call. The CDR3 length is 13 residues. The CDR3 coding sequence is TGTACCAGCGGGAGAGAGGGCTACACTGAAGCTTTCTTT. It specifies CTSGREGYTEAFF.

This clonotype was detected a few times. With a much larger clone just one base away, this may be a read error. This chain connects TRBV21-1 to TRBJ1-1; the table calls TRBD1, which could not be checked here. TRBV21-1 is annotated as a pseudogene. The CDR3 loop spans 12 amino acids. CDR3 DNA: TGTACCAGCAGCAAAGGGAGGGGGGAAGCTTTCTTT. Its protein product is CTSSKGRGEAFF.

A remark on this clonotype: With a much larger clone just one base away, this may be a read error. The rearrangement links TRBV28 to TRBJ2-1; D gene unclear. The CDR3 is 14 amino acids. CDR1 is MDHEN, CDR2 SYDVKM, per germline. CDR3: CATSLSGSTNEQFF. CDR3 DNA: TGTGCCACCAGTTTATCCGGATCCACCAATGAGCAGTTCTTC. Supplemented by reference TRBV28 and TRBJ2-1, the full variable domain reads DVKVTQSSRYLVKRTGEKVFLECVQDMDHENMFWYRQDPGLGLRLIYFSYDVKMKEKGDIPEGYSVSREKKERFSLILESASTNQTSMYLCATSLSGSTNEQFFGPGTRLTVL.

Note on this clonotype: No conserved phenylalanine or tryptophan is present at the end of the CDR3, so a read error is the likely explanation. The chain couples TRBV5-1 to TRBJ1-6, with 10 bases matching TRBD1. J was trimmed by 4 bases and V by 4 bases; bases with no gene match: 5. Germline CDR1 reads SGHRS; CDR2 reads YFSETQ. The CDR3 sequence is 16 residues long. DNA of the CDR3: TGCGCCAGCAGCAAGGGACAGGGGCCGTATAATTCACCCCTCCACGTT. This translates into CASSKGQGPYNSPLHV.

This chain links TRBV28 with TRBJ2-7; D gene ambiguous. The CDR3 is made up of 15 amino acids. CDR1 MDHEN and CDR2 SYDVKM come from the germline V gene. Trimming stripped 5 bases from V and 6 bases from J, with 20 bases between. As DNA, the CDR3 is TGTGCCAGCAGTCCGCTCGGATATGCTGGCTTCGAGCAGTACTTC. This encodes CASSPLGYAGFEQYF.

About this clonotype itself: This clone may be a read error of a much larger clone one base away. The V and J genes are TRBV28 and TRBJ1-6; D not resolved. The CDR3 covers 13 residues. Germline V gene data show CDR1 as MDHEN and CDR2 as SYDVKM. The CDR3 DNA reads TGTGTCAGCAGTCCCGACGGGAGATCACCCCTCCACTTT. Its translation is CVSSPDGRSPLHF.

Note on this clonotype: At one of its ends the junction is not consistent with the germline gene, which may arise from a read error. The chain recombines TRBV28 with TRBJ2-1; D is undetermined. This CDR3 is 11 amino acids long. Germline values: CDR1 MDHEN, CDR2 SYDVKM. CDR3 DNA sequence: TGTGCCAGCAGTTTGGTGCACGAGCGGTTCTTC. This codes for CASSLVHERFF.

The chain couples TRBV29-1 to TRBJ2-4, with 7 bases identical to TRBD1. Germline CDR1 and CDR2: SQVTM and ANQGSEA. This CDR3 is built from 14 residues. After removal of 5 bases from V and 10 bases from J, the junction contained 14 bases not matched to a gene. Here the CDR3 reads CSVIIGGGSNIQYF. CDR3 nucleotides: TGCAGCGTTATTATAGGGGGCGGGTCAAATATTCAGTACTTC.

Regarding this clonotype: This likely comes from a read error, as the CDR3 has no conserved phenylalanine or tryptophan at its end. The J gene is TRBJ2-5, the V gene TRBV12-3 or TRBV12-4, with D tentatively TRBD2 (6 bases). The CDR3 has 13 amino acids. CDR3 in DNA: TGTGCCTGCAGTCCGAACAGCGGGGAGACCCAGTACTTA. Protein: CACSPNSGETQYL.

Notes on this clonotype: Because it lacks the conserved phenylalanine or tryptophan at the end, this CDR3 is likely a read error. The J gene is TRBJ1-6, the V gene TRBV14; D gene unclear. The CDR3 covers 15 residues. Germline V gene lookup returns CDR1 SGHDN and CDR2 FVKESK. The CDR3 loop is CVSSQGRAAGSPLHC. CDR3 nucleotide sequence: TGTGTCAGCAGCCAAGGAAGGGCGGCGGGATCACCCCTCCACTGT.

The J gene is TRBJ2-5, the V gene TRBV6-2 or TRBV6-3, with TRBD2 matching 9 bases. J lost 3 bases, V lost 5 bases, and 7 bases had no gene match. Germline V gene lookup returns CDR1 MNHEY and CDR2 SVGEGT. This CDR3 comprises 15 residues. CDR3 in amino acids: CASSGLANEEETQYF. Here the CDR3 DNA reads TGTGCCAGCAGTGGACTAGCGAACGAGGAAGAGACCCAGTACTTC.

With regard to this clonotype: A junction end diverges from the germline sequence, so it may reflect a read error. The chain is built from TRBV11-2 and TRBJ2-5, with TRBD2 as a possible D gene (6 bases). Germline V gene lookup returns CDR1 SGHAT and CDR2 FQNNGV. The CDR3 extends over 13 amino acids. The CDR3 sequence: CASSARSGETRYF. CDR3 nucleotides: TGTGCCAGCAGCGCAAGGTCGGGGGAGACCCGGTACTTC.

The V gene is TRBV29-1, the J gene TRBJ1-1, with D perhaps matching TRBD1 (6 bases). The CDR3 runs 13 residues. Germline CDR1 and CDR2: SQVTM and ANQGSEA. The CDR3 DNA reads TGCGGTCCCTCTCAGGGGAGGGAAACTGAAGCTTTCTTT. Translating gives CGPSQGRETEAFF.